This T cell receptor (beta chain) derives from a study of cytomegalovirus exposure and HLA in healthy donors (dated by TCRdb to about 2017). In the study overall: According to an earlier analysis of several hundred of the donors, about 179 million T cells yielded 95 million to 140 million unique TCR beta sequences and approximately 280 Gb of sequence data. Approximately 300 gigabases of sequencing data and around 88 million unique TCR sequences made up an early release that covered 640 HLA-typed donors. Of the 300 to 500 genotyped donors, approximately 81% were placed in the genetic ancestry cluster associated with self-reported Caucasian donors. The study aimed to test whether cataloging public T cell receptors could reveal signatures of past pathogen exposure. Using immunosequencing, the study profiled T cell repertoires from about 620 subjects and related those repertoires to cytomegalovirus serostatus. Besides the first cohort of approximately 710 subjects, a separate validation cohort made up of over a hundred different subjects was used. High-throughput TCR immunosequencing, statistical association of individual TCRs with disease status, and machine learning were combined to predict cytomegalovirus infection status. A later analysis re-analyzed previously published TCR beta repertoires from 600 to 850 donors and added high-resolution HLA genotyping to study TCR occurrence patterns. Rather than drawing on any new phenotypic data, the later analysis identified candidate immune exposures from TCR beta sequences and the way those sequences occurred across donors. To decide whether each TCR beta V gene segment behaved as functional or pseudogenic, an earlier analysis of fewer than 750 of the donors relied on high-throughput TCR beta sequencing. Donor age, sex, ethnicity and CMV serostatus were collected together with the repertoire data. In a later genetic analysis, genome-wide SNP genotypes for about three fifths of the roughly 670 donors were used, and that subset was treated as a discovery cohort. Every discovery cohort repertoire had been produced on one sequencing platform. Class I and class II HLA loci were covered by the typing at four-digit resolution. Typing coverage differed by locus: A, B, C, DRB1 and DQB1 were typed in roughly 620-640 donors, DQA1 in 522, DPA1 in some 570, and DPB1 in around 490. Four to six DR-DQ haplotypes were handled as single units for association and clustering, since linkage in the cohort was strong. Among 398 genotyped donors of the cohort, an average of around 240,000 unique TCR beta nucleotide sequences were sequenced per donor, roughly a sixth of them non-productive.

Overall study results and their limits: A later analysis found that most CMV-associated TCR beta chains appeared HLA-restricted, with HLA associations seemingly driven largely by CMV exposure. Assigning TCR associations to individual alleles was difficult when HLA alleles, especially DR and DQ, strongly co-occurred. A later analysis found that HLA-associated TCR beta chains were more clonally expanded and had lower generation probabilities than equally common non-associated chains. A later analysis associated some 17,000 TCR beta sequences with specific HLA alleles at a false discovery rate of 0.05. Seventeen rarely observed V segments, including chromosome 9 orphons, were excluded from the earlier analysis of several hundred of the donors because counts were too low. Correlated functional status among segregating V segments might reflect linkage disequilibrium, but an unknown experimental factor could not be ruled out. A later analysis found that TCR association rates varied across HLA loci, with DRB1 alleles showing the most associated TCRs and HLA-C alleles the fewest. The classifier was reported to diagnose cytomegalovirus status with high specificity and sensitivity in both the original and validation cohorts. In vitro tests confirmed that a few of the cytomegalovirus-associated TCR beta chains recognize cytomegalovirus antigens. This cohort had only TCR beta chains sequenced, and the lack of alpha or paired-chain data limited which features could be detected. A further reported finding was that TCR beta sequences accurately predicted the HLA-A and HLA-B alleles for most subjects in the first cohort. In a later genetic analysis, fewer N-insertions in productive TCRs were reported among donors in an Asian-associated ancestry cluster than the 666-donor mean. Some IMGT-functional V segments, including TRBV6-2 and TRBV6-3, could not be distinguished by the 87-base-pair reads and were therefore excluded. In a later genetic analysis, a missense DCLRE1C variant was associated with V-gene and J-gene trimming of TCR beta chains, and the association was replicated in an independent cohort. For the cohort, immune exposure information was limited to CMV serostatus. While some public TCRs were present in many individuals, most TCR sequences turned up only very rarely across donors. In a later analysis, several top co-occurrence clusters were reported to appear linked to parvovirus B19, influenza, CMV and Epstein-Barr virus. The presence/absence analyses assumed that sequencing depth was roughly uniform across donors, and that assumption may not be true. The study gave a list of 150 to 200 TCR beta chains associated with cytomegalovirus. The authors suggested that the approach could potentially be extended to other disease states and immunological phenotypes. In an earlier analysis of around 600 of the donors, most TCR beta V segments appeared in productive rearrangements about 87% or about 30% of the time, broadly matching IMGT annotations. Because some donors lacked HLA typing at each locus, the association tests relied only on the typed subset. A cluster of highly shared sequence variants was judged likely to be a technical artifact of the sequencing pipeline.

Library preparation was by the immunoSEQ multiplex PCR assay. The multiplex PCR relied on a mix of 60 forward primers for TCR Vbeta segments and 13 reverse primers for TCR Jbeta segments. The CDR3 region of rearranged TCR beta genes was amplified from genomic DNA by a multiplex PCR assay. Amplified TCR beta libraries were sequenced as 87-base-pair reads on the Illumina HiSeq System. The original pipeline was this. Across the 666 repertoires, a later analysis counted roughly 77 million unique TCR beta chains, approximately 12 million of which were shared by at least two donors. Raw reads were error-corrected and collapsed into unique sequences by a nearest-neighbor algorithm in which closely related sequences were merged to remove PCR and sequencing errors. To assign V, D and J gene segments, CDR3 sequences were aligned to IMGT reference sequences. For a sequence to be retained, a match of at least six nucleotides to both a V gene segment and a J gene segment was required. Rearrangements were classified as productive when the CDR3 lacked stop codons and remained in frame with V and J, and all other rearrangements were classified as non-productive. Following IMGT convention, CDR3 was defined as the stretch from the second conserved V-encoded cysteine up to the conserved J-encoded phenylalanine. The earlier analysis of about 590 of the donors excluded sequences that lacked an unambiguous match to a single V gene segment. In an earlier analysis of some 590 of the donors, a V segment was called functional when productive rearrangements were above 56.7%, and segregating when the standard deviation between donors exceeded 5%. A statistical classification framework was built for diagnosing cytomegalovirus status from the catalog of TCR beta chain sequences. In a later analysis, V and J genes were assigned by comparing TCR nucleotide sequences against IMGT/GENE-DB human TR gene sequences. A later analysis assigned CDR3 sequences and most-parsimonious VDJ recombination scenarios with the TCRdist pipeline. A later analysis defined each TCR beta chain by its CDR3 amino acid sequence plus V-gene family, and excluded reads lacking a unique V-gene family. As a way to deal with suspected cross-contamination and a sequencing artifact, a later analysis dropped 640 or so nucleotide sequences that were highly shared and had low generation probability. A later analysis calculated a clonal expansion index for each public chain from normalized within-repertoire ranks of inferred template counts. Generation probabilities in a later analysis came from a VDJ recombination model fitted to out-of-frame rearrangements, and those results were checked against IGoR. A later analysis scored TCR-TCR, TCR-HLA and TCR-CMV co-occurrence with hypergeometric tests, applying a repertoire-size bias correction to TCR pairs. A later analysis estimated false discovery rates by permuting HLA or CMV assignments 20 times. In a later analysis, co-occurring TCRs were grouped using DBSCAN, with TCRdist sequence similarity added in when clustering inside HLA-allele-positive subsets. Repertoires with fewer than 30,000 or more than 120,000 public chains, plus five repertoires with anomalous nucleotide sharing, were excluded from co-occurrence clustering. TCRdb obtained this table from immuneACCESS and retained in-frame rearrangements with V and J assigned. These tables miss some clones; where compared with another copy, unresolved V genes account for less than half of the shortfall, and the remainder is unexplained. Clone size and the V and J calls come from that table; the DNA yielded D and trimming. The sample profile shows about 99,000 clones; about 75% of them were found once. 5.8% of the sample goes to the ten largest clones.

Based on the germline V gene (reference sequence), the CDR1 and CDR2 sequences are LNHDA and SQIVND. The CDR3 measures 13 amino acids from cysteine to phenylalanine. Only the CDR3 portion is preserved as DNA: 39 bases, with reading frame beginning at the first base. The junction carries 17 bases between V and J, which are trimmed by 11 bases and 7 bases respectively. Turning to this clone: Its antigen specificity is not known. The sample holds no much larger clone one base away, and base qualities are not on file.

The cohort was made up of approximately 670 healthy bone marrow donors. All cohort members were sampled while nominally healthy, although unrecorded immune exposures were likely present. The donor was CMV seropositive and belonged to the group of more than 250 seropositive cohort members. A peripheral blood sample was provided by each donor, and peripheral blood mononuclear cells were used for TCR beta sequencing. The Qiagen DNeasy Blood Extraction Kit was used to extract genomic DNA from the blood cell samples. This clonotype was sampled from a man aged 60 to 69 in good health and CMV-seropositive. Specimen: PBMCs. The rearrangement joined TRBV19 to TRBJ1-4; TRBD1 is a weak D gene call, 6 bases matching. The CDR3 reads CAGGGSRGEKLFF. The sequenced DNA is TGTGCCGGGGGCGGGTCGCGAGGTGAAAAACTGTTTTTT.